Below are 10 T cell receptor beta chains sequenced from a single sample in a study of T-cell memory formation after mild COVID-19. TCRdb re-called the 5' RACE reads with MiXCR, one entry per CDR3 protein. In the table there are about 200,000 distinct CDR3 sequences, more than 8% of which are singletons. The sample taken for sequencing was PBMCs or a T cell subset sorted from them (not recorded which). The receptors here all came from a young man who had mild COVID-19 (a few samples of this study predate the infection). Cell type and time point are not known.

This clonotype was recorded a few times. The chain links TRBV24-1 to TRBJ2-1; D is ambiguous. Germline V gives CDR1 KGHDR, CDR2 SFDVKD. V lost 0 bases, J lost 2 bases, and 7 bases lay in between. The CDR3 spans 15 residues. This chain's CDR3 is CATSDLQSAYNEQFF. CDR3 in DNA: TGTGCCACCAGTGATTTGCAATCAGCCTACAATGAGCAGTTCTTC.

There are a few counts of this clonotype. The gene calls are TRBV7-6 and TRBJ2-5; D tentatively fits TRBD1 or TRBD2 (5 bases each). The CDR3 totals 15 residues. V lost 5 bases, J lost 4 bases, and 17 bases lay in between. CDR1 and CDR2 from the germline V gene are SGHVS and FNYEAQ. The CDR3 protein is CASSRGGFEGETQYF. CDR3 sequence (DNA): TGTGCCAGCAGCCGGGGCGGGTTTGAGGGAGAGACCCAGTACTTC.

Ten or more counts support this clonotype. The V gene is TRBV5-1, the J gene TRBJ2-5, with D tentatively TRBD2 (6 bases). Germline V gene lookup returns CDR1 SGHRS and CDR2 YFSETQ. The CDR3 runs 13 residues. V gave up 4 bases and J gave up 0 bases, with 7 bases separating them. The CDR3 here is CASSAGYQETQYF. Here the CDR3 DNA reads TGCGCCAGCAGCGCGGGGTACCAAGAGACCCAGTACTTC.

The chain is built from TRBV10-3 and TRBJ1-2; the match to TRBD1 covers 7 bases. V shed 10 bases, J shed 3 bases, and the junction held 8 bases outside the gene matches. The CDR3 covers 13 residues. From germline, CDR1 is ENHRY and CDR2 SYGVKD. The CDR3 coding sequence is TGTGCCAGTGGGAGGGGGCTCGACTATGGCTACACCTTC. Residues: CASGRGLDYGYTF.

This clonotype was counted at least ten times. V is TRBV7-2 and J is TRBJ2-3; no reliable D call. V dropped 4 bases and J dropped 2 bases, with 16 bases sitting between them. Germline V gene lookup returns CDR1 SGHTA and CDR2 FQGNSA. CDR3 length equals 16 residues. The CDR3 bases are TGTGCCAGCAGCTCAAGTGGTGGGTTTGTCACAGATACGCAGTATTTT. This codes for CASSSSGGFVTDTQYF.

This clonotype appeared many times. The J gene is TRBJ2-7, the V gene TRBV6-2 or TRBV6-3; unclear D gene. V lost 4 bases, J lost 12 bases, and 16 bases lay in between. The CDR3 has 12 amino acids. Germline CDR1 MNHEY, CDR2 SVGEGT. The CDR3 spells CASSFAGRNPYV. CDR3 coding DNA: TGTGCCAGCAGTTTCGCCGGACGGAATCCGTACGTC.

The chain has TRBV2 and TRBJ2-5; tentatively, D is TRBD2 (6 bases). CDR3 length equals 13 residues. From germline, CDR1 is SNHLY and CDR2 FYNNEI. With 5 bases removed from V and 4 bases from J, the gap between germline ends came to 11 bases. CDR3 sequence: CASSHQGGETQYF. The CDR3 region has the DNA TGTGCCAGCAGTCATCAGGGAGGAGAGACCCAGTACTTC.

This clonotype was seen once. This rearrangement joins TRBV24-1 to TRBJ2-1; D perhaps matches TRBD2 (5 bases). The germline V and J ends were trimmed by 3 bases and 0 bases, with 11 bases remaining between them. CDR1 is KGHDR, CDR2 SFDVKD, per germline. The CDR3 length is 16 residues. CDR3 residues: CATSDLRGSSYNEQFF. The CDR3 coding sequence is TGTGCCACCAGTGATCTGAGAGGGAGCTCCTACAATGAGCAGTTCTTC.

The chain joins TRBV15 to TRBJ2-2, with D perhaps matching TRBD1 (5 bases). V lost 8 bases and J 2 bases, leaving 12 bases between the germline ends. From germline, CDR1 is LNHNV and CDR2 YYDKDF (reference sequence). There are 14 residues in the CDR3. CDR3 sequence reads: CATAAQVNTGELFF. CDR3 sequence (DNA): TGTGCCACCGCTGCACAGGTAAACACCGGGGAGCTGTTTTTT.

This clonotype was seen a few times. The chain couples TRBV4-1 to TRBJ1-1, with 7 bases fitting TRBD1. This CDR3 is 19 amino acids long. V shed 4 bases, J shed 3 bases, and the junction held 20 bases outside the gene matches. CDR1 is MGHRA and CDR2 is YSYEKL in the germline V gene. Here the CDR3 reads CASSRDFDRAFTSDTEAFF. The CDR3, as DNA: TGCGCCAGCAGCCGAGATTTCGACAGGGCTTTTACCTCTGACACTGAAGCTTTCTTT.